The clone carrying this T cell receptor beta chain was recorded once. The data originate from a study of blood T cell repertoires in COVID-19. Study as a whole: COVID-19 samples collected from the United States, Italy and Spain covered acute and convalescent phases. PBMCs, B-cell-depleted T cells, or T cells provided the cDNA or gDNA that made up the material.

Participant reports of clinical history set cohort assignment. This table comes from immunoSEQ multiplex PCR, and its TCRdb copy is limited to in-frame clones, with some not included. The data hold 350,000 to 400,000 clones, with approximately 89% observed a single time. This clonotype originated in a woman aged 40 to 49 who had been exposed to COVID-19. Material: PBMCs or T cells enriched from blood (not recorded which).

The CDR3: CASSPTGLYGYTF. The CDR3 nucleotides are TGCGCCAGCAGCCCCACTGGTCTCTATGGCTACACCTTC. The chain recombines TRBV4-3 with TRBJ1-2; D gene uncertain. Germline CDR1 reads LGHNA; CDR2 reads YSLEER. Deletions cut 4 bases from V and 4 bases from J, with 10 bases between. The CDR3 sequence is 13 residues long.